The 16 T cell receptor beta chains presented below share a single source sample, sequenced in a study of response to subunit inactivated influenza vaccine. TCRdb reanalysed the RT-PCR reads using MiXCR and keeps one entry per CDR3 protein. The sample lists hundreds of thousands of distinct CDR3 sequences, about 11% occurring once. This sample also appeared in a second study, on T cells expressing NK-cell markers. That report adds: 5'RACE template switching with UMIs generated TCR beta cDNA.

The sequencing used PBMCs from blood, collected on the day of vaccination. These receptors were taken from a middle-aged man who received an inactivated influenza vaccine.

The rearrangement uses TRBV5-1 and TRBJ2-1; TRBD2 aligns across 11 bases. The CDR3 has 17 residues. The V segment lost 4 bases and the J segment 2 bases; nucleotides outside the gene matches: 8. Germline CDR1 SGHRS, CDR2 YFSETQ. The CDR3 here is CASSVPLAGAAYNEQFF. The CDR3 bases are TGCGCCAGCAGCGTCCCACTAGCGGGAGCTGCCTACAATGAGCAGTTCTTC.

This clonotype has a count of ten or more. The J gene is TRBJ2-1, the V gene TRBV6-1; 8 bases fit TRBD1. CDR1 MNHNS and CDR2 SASEGT come from the germline V gene. CDR3 length: 15 amino acids. Unmatched junction bases numbered 7, after V lost 4 bases and J lost 5 bases. CDR3 sequence (DNA): TGTGCCAGCAGTGTAGACAGGGGTCCCCACAATGAGCAGTTCTTC. Amino acid sequence: CASSVDRGPHNEQFF.

The chain joins TRBV7-9 to TRBJ2-2; D is uncertain. Germline CDR1 is SEHNR and CDR2 is FQNEAQ (reference sequence). Deletions cut 1 base from V and 4 bases from J, with 13 bases between. The CDR3 spans 16 residues. The CDR3, as DNA: TGTGCCAGCAGCTTAGGTAGCAGGACGCGCACCGGGGAGCTGTTTTTT. This sequence encodes CASSLGSRTRTGELFF.

This clonotype was recorded many times. V is TRBV5-1 and J is TRBJ2-2; TRBD1 matches 7 bases. Losses at the gene ends were 4 bases for V and 3 bases for J; bases not matched to a gene: 6. The CDR3 consists of 15 residues. Germline CDR1 is SGHRS and CDR2 is YFSETQ. CDR3 nucleotides: TGCGCCAGCAGCACCCGACAGGGCCACACCGGGGAGCTGTTTTTT. Protein: CASSTRQGHTGELFF.

This clonotype has only a few counts. This chain connects TRBV6-1 to TRBJ1-6, with D perhaps matching TRBD1 (5 bases). This CDR3 has 14 residues. Germline V gives CDR1 MNHNS, CDR2 SASEGT. The V and J ends lost 5 bases and 7 bases respectively, with 12 bases between them. DNA of the CDR3: TGTGCCAGCAGTAAGGGGCGCTTAAATTCACCCCTCCACTTT. It encodes CASSKGRLNSPLHF.

The rearrangement uses TRBV11-1 and TRBJ2-3; 8 bases map to TRBD1. Germline assignment: CDR1 SGHAT and CDR2 FQDESV (reference sequence). CDR3 length equals 18 residues. V dropped 5 bases and J dropped 6; count of bases not matched to a gene: 19. CDR3 nucleotides: TGTGCCAGCAGCCCTACTGAGGTGACAGGGGCAACGGTGGATACGCAGTATTTT. Its translation: CASSPTEVTGATVDTQYF.

In this sample, this clonotype turned up a few times. J is TRBJ1-1 and V is TRBV6-1; D is unresolved. This CDR3 contains 14 residues. Per the germline V gene, CDR1 is MNHNS and CDR2 is SASEGT. V lost 3 bases and J lost 2, with 10 bases in between. The CDR3 spells CASSESWRNTEAFF. The CDR3 DNA follows: TGTGCCAGCAGTGAGTCTTGGAGAAACACTGAAGCTTTCTTT.

At least ten counts were recorded for this clonotype. The genes are TRBV5-6 and TRBJ2-4; D gene unclear. The germline V gene encodes CDR1 SGHDT and CDR2 YYEEEE. V lost 2 bases and J 0 bases, leaving 12 bases between the germline ends. The CDR3 has 16 residues. CDR3 in DNA: TGTGCCAGCAGCTTAACAAATACTCTAGCCAAAAACATTCAGTACTTC. Its protein is CASSLTNTLAKNIQYF. The whole variable domain, remainder taken from reference TRBV5-6 and TRBJ2-4, is DAGVTQSPTHLIKTRGQQVTLRCSPKSGHDTVSWYQQALGQGPQFIFQYYEEEERQRGNFPDRFSGHQFPNYSSELNVNALLLGDSALYLCASSLTNTLAKNIQYFGAGTRLSVL.

V and J are TRBV4-1 and TRBJ1-5; TRBD1 aligns across 8 bases. The CDR3 extends over 15 amino acids. The V gene's germline CDR1 is MGHRA and CDR2 YSYEKL. The ends lost 4 bases at V and 6 bases at J; junction bases unmatched: 8. CDR3 coding DNA: TGCGCCAGCAGCCGGGACAGGAGTACGGCTCAGCCCCAGCATTTT. Encoded protein: CASSRDRSTAQPQHF.

This chain connects TRBV20-1 to TRBJ2-3; no firm D call. The V gene's germline CDR1 is DFQATT and CDR2 SNEGSKA (reference sequence). Trimming pared 5 bases from V and 2 bases from J, leaving 14 bases between. The CDR3 length is 14 residues. The CDR3 loop is CSASDGVYTDTQYF. CDR3 nucleotides: TGCAGTGCTTCCGACGGCGTCTACACAGATACGCAGTATTTT.

This rearrangement joins TRBV5-6 to TRBJ1-3; D possibly corresponds to TRBD1 (5 bases). With 5 bases removed from V and 4 bases from J, the gap between germline ends came to 16 bases. Germline CDR1 and CDR2: SGHDT and YYEEEE. This CDR3 spans 15 amino acids. CDR3 in amino acids: CASSNFGGSGNTIYF. The CDR3 DNA follows: TGTGCCAGCAGTAATTTCGGGGGATCAGGAAACACCATATATTTT.

This clonotype was observed a handful of times. J is TRBJ2-3 and V is TRBV12-3 or TRBV12-4; weak D call: TRBD2 (6 bases). The CDR3 runs to 15 residues. The V gene lost 5 bases and the J gene lost 0 bases, with 12 bases spanning the gap. CDR3 coding DNA: TGTGCCAGCAGTCCGACCGGGACTAGCACAGATACGCAGTATTTT. Its translation: CASSPTGTSTDTQYF.

The chain uses TRBV7-9 and TRBJ1-4; D is uncertain. Germline V gives CDR1 SEHNR, CDR2 FQNEAQ (reference sequence). The V and J ends lost 3 bases and 5 bases respectively, with 10 bases between them. The CDR3 spans 14 residues. DNA of the CDR3: TGTGCCAGCAGCTTCGGAACACGAAATGAAAAACTGTTTTTT. Amino acid sequence: CASSFGTRNEKLFF.

The J gene is TRBJ1-2, the V gene TRBV4-3; possible D gene TRBD1, 5 bases. Trimming removed 4 bases from V and 3 bases from J, with 15 bases in between. The CDR3 runs to 15 residues. The germline CDR1 and CDR2 sequences are LGHNA and YSLEER. The chain's CDR3 is CASSLLGGGDYGYTF. The CDR3 region has the DNA TGCGCCAGCAGCCTCCTGGGGGGAGGGGACTATGGCTACACCTTC.

This chain connects TRBV20-1 to TRBJ2-1; a possible D gene is TRBD2 (6 bases). This CDR3 region has 14 residues. CDR1 is DFQATT, CDR2 SNEGSKA, per germline (reference sequence). V lost 1 base and J lost 8, with 15 bases in between. The CDR3, as DNA: TGCAGTGCTAGAGTCCGGGGGAGCTTGGATGAGCAGTTCTTC. Amino acids: CSARVRGSLDEQFF.

This clonotype was seen more than once but under ten times. The V gene is TRBV11-2, the J gene TRBJ2-7, with 9 bases lining up with TRBD1. Germline loops: CDR1 SGHAT, CDR2 FQNNGV. Trimming removed 4 bases from V and 4 bases from J; junction bases left unmatched: 5. The CDR3 has 14 residues. CDR3 protein: CASSYGQGRYEQYF. Here the CDR3 DNA reads TGTGCCAGCAGCTATGGACAGGGGAGGTACGAGCAGTACTTC.